The rows below give T cell receptor beta chains drawn from one sample of a study of T cell repertoires in cytomegalovirus infection. MiXCR, run by TCRdb on the reads, gives a single entry per CDR3 protein. Among some 400,000 distinct CDR3 sequences, approximately 31% were seen once, and the ten largest hold approximately 14%. The sequenced sample consisted of PBMCs. The receptor source for this set is a human donor in good health (CMV status not recorded). Some clones in this sample may be carry-over from other donors' samples. Both conserved end residues are trimmed from each CDR3. Fields, in order: V gene, J gene, CDR3 length, CDR3 protein.

TRBV2	TRBJ2-1	13	ASRPGLGKYNEQF
TRBV5-6	TRBJ2-1	13	ASSLMGSALNEQF
TRBV2	TRBJ2-1	13	ASSEALRRYNEQF
TRBV12-3/TRBV12-4	TRBJ1-2	8	ASKGYGYT
TRBV12-3/TRBV12-4	TRBJ1-1	13	ASRQGGGLDTEAF
TRBV20-1	TRBJ1-3	13	SARVRGNSGNTIY
TRBV7-6	TRBJ2-2	15	ASRPLTGGTLTGELF
TRBV7-8	TRBJ1-2	11	ASSLQGYYVYT
TRBV12-3/TRBV12-4	TRBJ1-5	14	ASSSHLQGSAEPQH
TRBV5-5	TRBJ1-1	10	ASSSMGAEAF
TRBV6-5	TRBJ2-1	14	ARSYSASGGYKEHF
TRBV5-1	TRBJ1-1	15	ASSFTGQGRGNTEAF
TRBV20-1	TRBJ2-5	13	SARDSGLNQETQY
TRBV28	TRBJ2-1	13	ASSQHRTSGGVQF
TRBV4-3	TRBJ2-3	13	ASSPRLAGFDTQY
TRBV27	TRBJ2-3	14	ASRTLAGGDRDTQY
TRBV7-2	TRBJ1-2	12	ASSFRDSYYGYT
TRBV7-9	TRBJ2-1	13	ASSPTTSSYNEQF
TRBV6-2/TRBV6-3	TRBJ2-6	15	ASDRDPWRTGANVLT
TRBV11-2	TRBJ2-3	15	ASSLDSAGGRADTQY
TRBV6-1	TRBJ1-1	8	ASRNTEAF
TRBV20-1	TRBJ1-1	16	SAPLLRGIMSGNTEAF
TRBV19	TRBJ2-1	13	ASSIDTSGYNEQF
TRBV5-4	TRBJ1-2	10	ASSLVEYGYT
TRBV7-9	TRBJ1-6	13	ASSLAQGNNSPLH
TRBV29-1	TRBJ1-2	11	SDWDSTNYGYT
TRBV19	TRBJ2-3	11	ASSIRETDTQY
TRBV4-1	TRBJ2-7	12	ASSRGTSGSEQY
TRBV11-2	TRBJ1-1	14	ASSLGTIFEHTEAF
TRBV7-2	TRBJ2-7	11	ASSLDNSYEKY
TRBV2	TRBJ1-2	9	ASGNRGGYT
TRBV5-8	TRBJ2-7	11	ASSLDGFYEQY
TRBV29-1	TRBJ1-4	10	SGGRPGEKLF
TRBV25-1	TRBJ2-7	12	ASSAVGPSYEQY
TRBV6-2/TRBV6-3	TRBJ1-1	13	ASSYSLTWPAEAF
TRBV3-1	TRBJ1-1	13	ASSSPTDPNTEAF
TRBV7-9	TRBJ1-1	12	ASGLAGEGTEAF
TRBV12-3/TRBV12-4	TRBJ1-6	15	ASSLALPTLNNSPLH
TRBV7-2	TRBJ1-2	10	ASGQYNYGYT
TRBV6-5	TRBJ2-3	12	ASRPLASTDTQY
TRBV7-2	TRBJ2-1	11	ASSYRAGDEQF
TRBV5-1	TRBJ2-5	12	ASMKGAGEETQY
TRBV20-1	TRBJ1-2	12	SPIRQGFNYGYT
TRBV7-2	TRBJ2-1	14	ASSPTSTSGYNEQF
TRBV20-1	TRBJ1-1	10	SARRSNTEAF
TRBV14	TRBJ1-6	14	ASSQVGRGPNSPLH
TRBV7-9	TRBJ1-1	12	ASTPRALRTEAF
TRBV12-3/TRBV12-4	TRBJ2-3	12	ASSFRQATDTQY
TRBV15	TRBJ1-5	14	ATSREPGGPWVTQH